This T cell receptor (beta chain) is from a study of identical twins. One entry per CDR3 protein, called by TCRdb with MiXCR from the 5' RACE reads. The sample contains 600,000 to 700,000 distinct CDR3 sequences, 21% of which appear only once. Study findings and constraints: While abundant cord blood beta clonotypes carried fewer insertions, memory repertoires showed no such pattern.

Of note for this clonotype: The antigen is undetermined.

The CDR3 length is 15 residues. The V and J ends lost 2 bases and 5 bases, in that order; junction bases with no gene match: 6. The same specimen was also included in a second study, on T cells expressing NK-cell markers. That investigation notes: Top CD8+ clonotypes included the dominant CD3+CD56+NKG2C+ clonotypes in roughly 6 donors.

The chain joins TRBV12-3 or TRBV12-4 to TRBJ2-3, with 8 positions matching TRBD2. What was sequenced was PBMCs. The receptor's source is a woman younger than 35 in good health. The CDR3 DNA reads TGTGCCAGCAGTTTAACGGGGGGGCCGATAGATACGCAGTATTTT. This sequence encodes CASSLTGGPIDTQYF.